This TCR beta chain was observed in a study of control samples from healthy donors and cancer patients. Sequencing used immunoSEQ multiplex PCR; TCRdb keeps in-frame clones, though not all of them. The sample carries about 57,000 clones, approximately 90% recorded once. The V and J ends lost 0 bases and 3 bases, in that order; junction bases with no gene match: 4. CDR3 size: 16 residues. In germline, CDR1 is WNHNN, CDR2 SYGVQD (reference sequence). The sequenced sample was PBMCs. The rearrangement joins TRBV10-1 to TRBJ2-3; 9 bases fit TRBD2. The clonotype was recovered from a man aged 25 to 40 with colorectal cancer. The chain's CDR3 is CASSESRAGGTDTQYF. The CDR3 DNA follows: TGCGCCAGCAGTGAGTCGAGAGCGGGGGGAACAGATACGCAGTATTTT.